The rows below give T cell receptor beta chains drawn from one sample of a study of blood T cell repertoires in COVID-19. TCRdb's copy holds only in-frame clones and misses some; the assay was immunoSEQ multiplex PCR. The sample has around 80,000 clones; roughly 77% are singletons. The sample consisted of peripheral blood. These receptors were taken from a man in his forties or fifties with active or convalescent COVID-19. The conserved cysteine and the conserved F or W are not part of the CDR3 here. The order of the fields is CDR3 protein, V gene, J gene.

CDR3 protein: ASSQGTTGSGYT
V gene: TRBV4-2
J gene: TRBJ1-2

CDR3 protein: SARGDTYGYT
V gene: TRBV29-1
J gene: TRBJ1-2

CDR3 protein: ASSISSSGGQETQY
V gene: TRBV11-2
J gene: TRBJ2-5

CDR3 protein: ASSLAGAGELF
V gene: TRBV7-2
J gene: TRBJ2-2

CDR3 protein: ASSLQGNSKNIQY
V gene: TRBV4-1
J gene: TRBJ2-4

CDR3 protein: ASRSGTGIGYT
V gene: TRBV2
J gene: TRBJ1-2

CDR3 protein: ASSSDRGQYEQY
V gene: TRBV7-9
J gene: TRBJ2-7

CDR3 protein: ASSDGAAGVDTEAF
V gene: TRBV7-2
J gene: TRBJ1-1

CDR3 protein: ASTKELYGYT
V gene: TRBV28
J gene: TRBJ1-2

CDR3 protein: ASSSSRGTEAF
V gene: TRBV7-2
J gene: TRBJ1-1

CDR3 protein: ASSDRGLGNTIY
V gene: TRBV10-2
J gene: TRBJ1-3

CDR3 protein: ASSPERRGMNTEAF
V gene: TRBV3-1/TRBV3-2
J gene: TRBJ1-1

CDR3 protein: ASSARDRGLKGEAF
V gene: TRBV3-1/TRBV3-2
J gene: TRBJ1-1

CDR3 protein: ASSFDYDEQY
V gene: TRBV7-2
J gene: TRBJ2-7

CDR3 protein: ASSYSGRGDYGYT
V gene: TRBV6-5
J gene: TRBJ1-2

CDR3 protein: ASSYSGQGKYEQY
V gene: TRBV6-2/TRBV6-3
J gene: TRBJ2-7

CDR3 protein: ASSWGGGSDTQY
V gene: TRBV25-1
J gene: TRBJ2-3

CDR3 protein: ASNQQAGSEAF
V gene: TRBV6-6
J gene: TRBJ1-1

CDR3 protein: ASSFPSGGVNTGELF
V gene: TRBV5-1
J gene: TRBJ2-2

CDR3 protein: AISGGLTSSYGYT
V gene: TRBV10-3
J gene: TRBJ1-2

CDR3 protein: ASSRTSGLNEQF
V gene: TRBV2
J gene: TRBJ2-1

CDR3 protein: ASSPNGGSHDEQY
V gene: TRBV18
J gene: TRBJ2-7

CDR3 protein: ASSMAGSGEQY
V gene: TRBV9
J gene: TRBJ2-7

CDR3 protein: SASVMGSGPSTDTQY
V gene: TRBV20-1
J gene: TRBJ2-3

CDR3 protein: ASRTAGDDTDTQY
V gene: TRBV6-5
J gene: TRBJ2-3

CDR3 protein: ASSLSTGNQPQH
V gene: TRBV11-2
J gene: TRBJ1-5

CDR3 protein: ASSIMSAGGTEAF
V gene: TRBV19
J gene: TRBJ1-1

CDR3 protein: ASRTGGTVKETQY
V gene: TRBV27
J gene: TRBJ2-5

CDR3 protein: ASSVGTGGYGEKLF
V gene: TRBV9
J gene: TRBJ1-4